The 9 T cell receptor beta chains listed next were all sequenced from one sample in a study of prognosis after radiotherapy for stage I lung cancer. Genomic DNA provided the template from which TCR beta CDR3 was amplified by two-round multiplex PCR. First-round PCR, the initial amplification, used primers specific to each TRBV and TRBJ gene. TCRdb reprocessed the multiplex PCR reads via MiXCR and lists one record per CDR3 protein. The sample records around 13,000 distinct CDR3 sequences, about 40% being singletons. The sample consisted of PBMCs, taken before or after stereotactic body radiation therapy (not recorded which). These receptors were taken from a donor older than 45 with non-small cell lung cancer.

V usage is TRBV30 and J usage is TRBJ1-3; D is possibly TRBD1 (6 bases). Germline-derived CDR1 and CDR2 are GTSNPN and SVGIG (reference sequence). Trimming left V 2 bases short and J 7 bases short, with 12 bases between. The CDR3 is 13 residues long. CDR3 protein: CAWSSGESNTIYF. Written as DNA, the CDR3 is TGTGCCTGGAGTTCAGGGGAGAGTAACACCATATATTTT. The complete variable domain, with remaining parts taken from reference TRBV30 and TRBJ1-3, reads SQTIHQWPATLVQPVGSPLSLECTVEGTSNPNLYWYRQAAGRGLQLLFYSVGIGQISSEVPQNLSASRPQDRQFILSSKKLLLSDSGFYLCAWSSGESNTIYFGEGSWLTVV.

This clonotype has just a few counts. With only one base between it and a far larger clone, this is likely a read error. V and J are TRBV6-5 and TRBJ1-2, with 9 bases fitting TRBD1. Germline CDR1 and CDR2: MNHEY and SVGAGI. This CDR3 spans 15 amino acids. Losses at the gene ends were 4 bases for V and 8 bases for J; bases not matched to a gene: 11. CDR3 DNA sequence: TGTGCCAGCAGTTCCTCCGGGACAGGGAGCCGGGGCTACACCTTC. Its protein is CASSSSGTGSRGYTF.

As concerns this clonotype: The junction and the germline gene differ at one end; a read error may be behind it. The CDR3, as DNA: TGTGCCAGAACCCCAGGGCCGACAGGGGATAATTCACCCCTCAACTTT. This sequence encodes CARTPGPTGDNSPLNF. The rearrangement links TRBV6-1 to TRBJ1-6, with 8 positions matching TRBD1. Germline-derived CDR1 and CDR2 are MNHNS and SASEGT. This CDR3 is built from 16 residues.

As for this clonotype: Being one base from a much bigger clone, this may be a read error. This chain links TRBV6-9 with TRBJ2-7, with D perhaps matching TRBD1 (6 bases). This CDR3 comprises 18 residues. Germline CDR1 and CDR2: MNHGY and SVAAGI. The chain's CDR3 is CARSSRNTPTTGSYEQYF. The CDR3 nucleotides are TGTGCCCGCAGTTCCCGCAATACCCCTACGACAGGCTCCTACGAGCAGTACTTC.

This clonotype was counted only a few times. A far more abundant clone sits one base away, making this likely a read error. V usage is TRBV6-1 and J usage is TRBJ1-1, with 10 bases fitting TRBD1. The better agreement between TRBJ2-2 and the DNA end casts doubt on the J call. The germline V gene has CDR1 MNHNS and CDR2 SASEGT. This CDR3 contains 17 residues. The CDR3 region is CASSTVGQGSYTRELFF. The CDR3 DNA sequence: TGTGCCAGCAGCACGGTGGGACAGGGGTCGTATACCAGGGAGCTGTTTTTT.

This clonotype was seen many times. The CDR3 region has the DNA TGTGCCAGCAGCTTCGGGGCCTTAGAGACCCAGTACTTC. Translation gives CASSFGALETQYF. This chain uses TRBV7-3 with TRBJ2-5, with D possibly being TRBD1 or TRBD2 (5 bases each). The ends were cut back, 3 bases at V and 4 bases at J, with 9 bases in the middle. CDR3 length: 13 residues. CDR1 SGHTA and CDR2 FQGTGA come from the germline V gene.

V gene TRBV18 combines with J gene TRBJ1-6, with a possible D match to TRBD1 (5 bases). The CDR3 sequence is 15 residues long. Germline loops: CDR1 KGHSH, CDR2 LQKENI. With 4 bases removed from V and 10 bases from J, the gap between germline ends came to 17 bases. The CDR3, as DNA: TGTGCCAGCTCACTTGCTGCGGGACCTTCATCACCCCTCCACTTT. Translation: CASSLAAGPSSPLHF.

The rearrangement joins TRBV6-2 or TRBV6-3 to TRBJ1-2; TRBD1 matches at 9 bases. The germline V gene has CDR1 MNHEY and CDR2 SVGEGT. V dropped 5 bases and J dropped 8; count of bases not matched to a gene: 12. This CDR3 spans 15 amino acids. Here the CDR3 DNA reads TGTGCCAGCAGTGCCTTCGGGACAGGGAGCCCGGGCTACACCTTC. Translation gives CASSAFGTGSPGYTF.

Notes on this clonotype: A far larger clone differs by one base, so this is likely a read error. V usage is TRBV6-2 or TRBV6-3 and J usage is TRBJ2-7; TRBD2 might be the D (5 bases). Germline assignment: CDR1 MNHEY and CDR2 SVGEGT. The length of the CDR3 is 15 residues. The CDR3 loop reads CASSETALDYYEQYF. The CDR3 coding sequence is TGTGCTAGCAGTGAGACTGCCTTAGACTACTACGAGCAGTACTTC.